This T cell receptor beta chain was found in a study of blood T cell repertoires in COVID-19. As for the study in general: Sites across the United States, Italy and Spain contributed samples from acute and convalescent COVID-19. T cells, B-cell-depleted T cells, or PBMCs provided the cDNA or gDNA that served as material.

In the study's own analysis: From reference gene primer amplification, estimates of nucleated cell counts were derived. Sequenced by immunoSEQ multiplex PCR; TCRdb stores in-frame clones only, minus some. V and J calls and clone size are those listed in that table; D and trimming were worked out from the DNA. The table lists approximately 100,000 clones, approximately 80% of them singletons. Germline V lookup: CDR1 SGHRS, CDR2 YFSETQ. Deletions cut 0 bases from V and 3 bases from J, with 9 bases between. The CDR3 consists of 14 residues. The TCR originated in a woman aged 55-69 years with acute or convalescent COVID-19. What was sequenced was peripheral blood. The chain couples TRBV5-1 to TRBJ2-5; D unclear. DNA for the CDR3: TGCGCCAGCAGCTTGGTTCTAGGCGAAGAGACCCAGTACTTC. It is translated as CASSLVLGEETQYF.